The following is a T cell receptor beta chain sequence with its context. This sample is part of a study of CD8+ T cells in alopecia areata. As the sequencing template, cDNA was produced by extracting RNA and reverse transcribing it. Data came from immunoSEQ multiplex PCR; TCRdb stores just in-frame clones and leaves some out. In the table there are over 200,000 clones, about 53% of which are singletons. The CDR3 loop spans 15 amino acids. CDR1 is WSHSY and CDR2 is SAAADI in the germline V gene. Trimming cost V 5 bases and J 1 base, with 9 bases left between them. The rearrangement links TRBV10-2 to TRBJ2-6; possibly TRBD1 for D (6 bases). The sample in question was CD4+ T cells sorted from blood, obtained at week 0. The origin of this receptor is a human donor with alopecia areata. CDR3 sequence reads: CASSYQGSGANVLTF. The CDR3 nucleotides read TGCGCCAGCAGTTATCAGGGGTCTGGGGCCAACGTCCTGACTTTC.